Described below is a single T cell receptor beta chain sequence and its context. Its antigen remains unidentified. These data come from a study of beta chain features in type 1 diabetes. Study-level points and caveats: When Type 1 diabetes patients were examined, their TCRB CDR3s proved moderately but significantly shorter in all four CD4+ subsets. The analysis here could not establish whether HLA type shapes TCRB rearrangement.

This CDR3 has 13 amino acids. V lost 5 bases to trimming and J lost 7 bases, with 14 bases between them. The germline V gene encodes CDR1 SGHVS and CDR2 FQNEAQ. As every portion of the isolated RNA was reverse transcribed, the sequencing read expressed TCRB transcripts. The assay was immunoSEQ multiplex PCR, and TCRdb's table has in-frame clones only and misses some. The sample records 17,000 or so clones, 70% being singletons. This receptor was taken from a man younger than 40 with type 1 diabetes. The material sequenced was stem cell memory CD4+ T cells from blood. The V call is TRBV7-8, the J call TRBJ1-2, with D perhaps TRBD1 (5 bases). The CDR3: CASSKDRGGGYTF. DNA for the CDR3: TGTGCCAGCAGCAAGGACCGGGGGGGTGGCTACACCTTC.